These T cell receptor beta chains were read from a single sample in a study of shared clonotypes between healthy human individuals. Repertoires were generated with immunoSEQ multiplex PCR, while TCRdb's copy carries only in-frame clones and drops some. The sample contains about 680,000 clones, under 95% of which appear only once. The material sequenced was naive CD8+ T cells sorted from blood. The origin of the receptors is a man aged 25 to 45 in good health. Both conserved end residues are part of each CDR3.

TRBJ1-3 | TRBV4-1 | CASSQDEGLSGNTIYF
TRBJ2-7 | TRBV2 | CASRGTSGYF
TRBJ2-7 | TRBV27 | CASSYLAAGPIYEQYF
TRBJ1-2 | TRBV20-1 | CSASKAEGYTF
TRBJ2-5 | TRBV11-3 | CASKGQGGETQYF
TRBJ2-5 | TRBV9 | CASSPWDRLAKETQYF
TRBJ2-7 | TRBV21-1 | CASVRNRIWRQLEQYF
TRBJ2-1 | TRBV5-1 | CASSRLEASYNEQFF
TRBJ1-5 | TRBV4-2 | CASSQKDSNQPQHF
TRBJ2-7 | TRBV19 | CASSIASGALDEQYF
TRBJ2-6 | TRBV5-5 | CASSSFSGANVLTF
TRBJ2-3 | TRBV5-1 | CASSLGTRSVADTQYF
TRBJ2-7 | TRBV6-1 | CASSEGPGTVYEQYF
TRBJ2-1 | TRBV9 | CASSAHGTSGENEQFF
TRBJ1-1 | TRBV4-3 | CASSQDPGVNTEAFF
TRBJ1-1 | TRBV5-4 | CASSLWDRDTEAFF
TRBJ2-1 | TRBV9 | CASSGALGNEQFF
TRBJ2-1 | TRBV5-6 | CASSHRPGTSGYNEQFF
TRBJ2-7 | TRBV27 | CASSSTGVRDYEQYF
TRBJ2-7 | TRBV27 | CASSLFGGETYEQYF
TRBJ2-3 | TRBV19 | CASRTGTDTQYF
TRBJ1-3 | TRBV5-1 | CASSGTGNHSGNTIYF
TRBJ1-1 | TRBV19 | CASSIQGALNTEAFF
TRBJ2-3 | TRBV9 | CASSGATSTDTQYF
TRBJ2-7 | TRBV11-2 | CASHPGTGEYEQYF
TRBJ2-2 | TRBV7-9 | CASSLVDVPGELFF
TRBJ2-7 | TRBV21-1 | CASSKVSRLAQSPSSYEQYF
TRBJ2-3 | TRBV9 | CASSPRAGGSTDTQYF
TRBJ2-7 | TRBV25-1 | CASRLAGGNEQYF
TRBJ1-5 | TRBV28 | CASSLPALSNQPQHF
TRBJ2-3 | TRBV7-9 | CASSSEGQGATTDTQYF
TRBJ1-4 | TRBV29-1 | CSVVFDNEEKLFF
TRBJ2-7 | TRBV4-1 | CASSQGGGNGQYF
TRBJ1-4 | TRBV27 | CASSSRDRGAEKLFF
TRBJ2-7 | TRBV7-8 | CASGPPDLRNYEQYF
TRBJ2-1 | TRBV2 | CASPMEVLNDEQFF
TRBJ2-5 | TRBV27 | CASSLTGMGETQYF
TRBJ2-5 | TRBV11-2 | CASSLFPEAGSSETQYF
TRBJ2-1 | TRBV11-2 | CASSLIAEQFF
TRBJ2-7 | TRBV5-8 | CASSLGTKYEQYF
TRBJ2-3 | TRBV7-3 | CASSPGPGGRTDTQYF
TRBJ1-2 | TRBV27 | CATSPYGGGYGYTF
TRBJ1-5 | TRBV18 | CASSPPGSQPQHF
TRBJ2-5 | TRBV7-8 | CASSSSETQYF
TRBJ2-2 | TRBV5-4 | CASSPGTGARAGELFF
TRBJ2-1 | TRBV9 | CASSVSWSSYNEQFF
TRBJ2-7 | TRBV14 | CASSQWTDGYEQYF
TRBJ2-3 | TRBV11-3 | CASSLLGTDTQYF
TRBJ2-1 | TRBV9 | CASSVVGQGGGEQFF
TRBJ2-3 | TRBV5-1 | CASSLAIFDSVTDTQYF
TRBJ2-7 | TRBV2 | CASIGGVRQYF
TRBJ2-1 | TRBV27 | CASSIGTSGSDEQFF
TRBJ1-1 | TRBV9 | CASSALQGRMGTEAFF
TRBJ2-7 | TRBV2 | CASTQKTYEQYF
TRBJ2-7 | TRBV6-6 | CASSYEAYEQYF
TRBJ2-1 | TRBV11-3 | CASSRGLANEQFF
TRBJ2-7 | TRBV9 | CASSGSGRAPYEQYF
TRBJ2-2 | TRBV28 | CASSAGQGDTGELFF
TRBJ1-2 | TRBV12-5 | CASGLDRGGYTF